The 11 T cell receptor beta chains listed next were all sequenced from one sample in a study of regulatory T cells. Amplification used 52 TRBV primers and 13 TRBJ primers. Measured with immunoSEQ multiplex PCR; TCRdb has only the in-frame clones, and not every one. The table includes approximately 5,400 clones, less than 85% detected once. What was sequenced was CD8+ T cells sorted from blood. All receptors derive from a child aged 5 to 17 with CD3G deficiency.

The rearrangement links TRBV5-1 to TRBJ2-7, with unresolved D. The CDR3 consists of 14 residues. V gave up 3 bases and J gave up 6 bases, with 16 bases separating them. The germline V gene has CDR1 SGHRS and CDR2 YFSETQ. CDR3 amino acids: CASSYNGLQSEQYF. The CDR3 bases are TGCGCCAGCAGCTATAACGGTCTACAGAGCGAGCAGTACTTC.

The chain recombines TRBV28 with TRBJ2-3; D not resolved. V was trimmed by 5 bases and J by 5 bases, leaving 14 bases between them. The CDR3 is 14 amino acids. Germline V gene sequence: CDR1 MDHEN, CDR2 SYDVKM. The CDR3 loop reads CASSVTMPGDTQYF. The CDR3 nucleotides are TGTGCCAGCAGTGTCACTATGCCCGGAGATACGCAGTATTTT.

This clone was seen only a few times. This rearrangement joins TRBV7-9 to TRBJ2-5, with D perhaps matching TRBD1 or TRBD2 (6 bases each). CDR3 size: 14 residues. The V and J ends lost 5 bases and 3 bases respectively, with 13 bases between them. Germline loops: CDR1 SEHNR, CDR2 FQNEAQ (reference sequence). The CDR3 protein is CASSPRGDKETQYF. The CDR3 region has the DNA TGTGCCAGCAGCCCGAGGGGGGACAAAGAGACCCAGTACTTC.

The chain uses TRBV7-8 and TRBJ2-2; tentatively, D is TRBD1 (6 bases). The V and J ends lost 5 bases and 4 bases respectively, with 17 bases between them. The germline V gene has CDR1 SGHVS and CDR2 FQNEAQ. This CDR3 is 16 amino acids long. CDR3 nucleotides: TGTGCCAGCAGCGGTCAGAGGGAAGGGGGCACCGGGGAGCTGTTTTTT. Translated: CASSGQREGGTGELFF.

This rearrangement joins TRBV28 to TRBJ2-1, with a possible D match to TRBD2 (6 bases). V lost 5 bases and J 12 bases, leaving 17 bases between the germline ends. Germline loops: CDR1 MDHEN, CDR2 SYDVKM. The CDR3 runs to 13 residues. CDR3 nucleotides: TGTGCCAGCAGTCCAGGACTAACCCAGAGGCAGTTCTTC. It is translated as CASSPGLTQRQFF.

The chain employs TRBV6-1 and TRBJ1-1; D is uncertain. CDR1 is MNHNS and CDR2 is SASEGT in the germline V gene. CDR3 length: 15 residues. Trimming took 5 bases from V and 6 from J, leaving 19 bases between them. The CDR3 spells CASSKISFSAPEAFF. Here the CDR3 DNA reads TGTGCCAGCAGTAAAATAAGTTTCTCGGCCCCTGAAGCTTTCTTT.

The V and J genes are TRBV5-1 and TRBJ2-1; 11 bases line up with TRBD2. Germline assignment: CDR1 SGHRS and CDR2 YFSETQ. This CDR3 has 16 amino acids. V gave up 2 bases and J gave up 8 bases; unmatched junction bases: 9. CDR3 DNA: TGCGCCAGCAGCTTAGAGCTAGCGGGAGGAGTCGATGAGCAGTTCTTC. Translating gives CASSLELAGGVDEQFF.

This clone showed up just once. The rearrangement uses TRBV21-1 and TRBJ2-3; TRBD1 is the table's D call, not checked against the DNA. TRBV21-1 is termed a pseudogene. The CDR3 runs to 12 residues. This CDR3 reads CATTVMQDTQYF. The CDR3 DNA reads TGTGCCACTACAGTCATGCAAGATACGCAGTATTTT.

The chain carries TRBV7-6 and TRBJ2-1, with D possibly being TRBD2 (7 bases). Germline assignment: CDR1 SGHVS and CDR2 FNYEAQ. Trimming took off 0 bases at V and 7 bases at J, with 13 bases between the two ends. This CDR3 has 15 amino acids. The CDR3 bases are TGTGCCAGCAGCTTAGCCGGGGGGCCGGGGAATGAGCAGTTCTTC. Translating it yields CASSLAGGPGNEQFF.

The J gene is TRBJ1-1, the V gene TRBV6-1; 7 nucleotides agree with TRBD1. The CDR3 consists of 13 residues. The ends lost 4 bases at V and 6 bases at J; junction bases unmatched: 5. CDR1 and CDR2 (germline): MNHNS, SASEGT. The CDR3 protein is CASSGRQGAEAFF. In DNA, the CDR3 is TGTGCCAGCAGTGGTCGGCAGGGGGCTGAAGCTTTCTTT.

This sequence joins TRBV11-2 and TRBJ2-7; D not certain. Trimming left V 5 bases short and J 0 bases short, with 11 bases between. Germline V gene lookup returns CDR1 SGHAT and CDR2 FQNNGV. The CDR3 contains 14 residues. In DNA, the CDR3 is TGTGCCAGCAGCGAACGACGGAGCTCCTACGAGCAGTACTTC. Its protein is CASSERRSSYEQYF.